Listed below are T cell receptor beta chains from one sample, sequenced in a study of cytomegalovirus exposure and HLA in healthy donors. Clones were read by immunoSEQ multiplex PCR, and TCRdb kept only the in-frame ones, dropping some. The data contain roughly 99,000 clones, 73% of them singletons. The sequenced sample was PBMCs. These receptors were obtained from a man aged 30 to 39 in good health and CMV-seronegative. Each CDR3 is given with its conserved first and last residue. D genes are given only for firm matches. Not all rows give a size; the values are once, few, many and, for expanded clones, a class.

TGTGCCAGCAGTTCAGGGGCTGGGGCCAACGTCCTGACTTTC	CASSSGAGANVLTF	few	.	TRBV7-9	TRBJ2-6
TGTGCCAGCGGACCGGGACAGGGAAGCACAGATACGCAGTATTTT	CASGPGQGSTDTQYF	.	TRBD1	TRBV7-2	TRBJ2-3
TGTGCCAGCAGTGAAGAACTAGCCAAAAACATTCAGTACTTC	CASSEELAKNIQYF	.	.	TRBV2	TRBJ2-4
TGTGCCAGCAGCTTGCAACAGGGGATTCACACCGGGGAGCTGTTTTTT	CASSLQQGIHTGELFF	.	TRBD1	TRBV5-4	TRBJ2-2
TGTGCCAGTAGTATCAATCACGGACTGCAAGAGACCCAGTACTTC	CASSINHGLQETQYF	.	.	TRBV19	TRBJ2-5
TGTGCCAGCAGCCATGCTCTAGCTGAAGGAGATACGCAGTATTTT	CASSHALAEGDTQYF	few	.	TRBV4-2	TRBJ2-3
TGTGCCAGCAGCAAGATCTACGAGCAGTACTTC	CASSKIYEQYF	once	.	TRBV25-1	TRBJ2-7
TGCGCCAGCAGCCAGGGACTAGCGGGACAAGAGACCCAGTACTTC	CASSQGLAGQETQYF	.	TRBD2	TRBV5-1	TRBJ2-5
TGTGCCAGCAGCCCTTCCCCCGGGGACAGGGTGTATAGGCAGTTCTTC	CASSPSPGDRVYRQFF	once	TRBD1	TRBV11-2	TRBJ2-1
TGCGCCAGCAGCCAAGCTCCACTAGGACTAGCGGGGGGGCTATCCGGATTAGGGACGCAGTATTTT	CASSQAPLGLAGGLSGLGTQYF	.	TRBD2	TRBV4-1	TRBJ2-3